This entry is about one T cell receptor (beta chain). The data were obtained in a study of shared clonotypes between healthy human individuals. Terminally differentiated effector memory CD45RA+ cells were excluded by CCR7 positive selection of CD45RO-negative cells. TCRdb's copy holds only in-frame clones and misses some; the assay was immunoSEQ multiplex PCR. The sample contains roughly 2,000,000 clones, roughly 94% of which appear only once. Germline values: CDR1 SGHVS, CDR2 FNYEAQ. The germline V and J ends were trimmed by 5 bases and 6 bases, with 8 bases remaining between them. The CDR3 totals 12 residues.

Sequences were obtained from naive CD8+ T cells sorted from blood. The TCR originated in a young man in good health. J is TRBJ2-1 and V is TRBV7-6; D remains unclear. CDR3 coding DNA: TGTGCCAGCAGCCGGTCTTTCAATGAGCAGTTCTTC. This translates into CASSRSFNEQFF. Using reference TRBV7-6 and TRBJ2-1 for the parts outside the CDR3, the full variable domain is GAGVSQSPRYKVTKRGQDVALRCDPISGHVSLYWYRQALGQGPEFLTYFNYEAQQDKSGLPNDRFSAERPEGSISTLTIQRTEQRDSAMYRCASSRSFNEQFFGPGTRLTVL.